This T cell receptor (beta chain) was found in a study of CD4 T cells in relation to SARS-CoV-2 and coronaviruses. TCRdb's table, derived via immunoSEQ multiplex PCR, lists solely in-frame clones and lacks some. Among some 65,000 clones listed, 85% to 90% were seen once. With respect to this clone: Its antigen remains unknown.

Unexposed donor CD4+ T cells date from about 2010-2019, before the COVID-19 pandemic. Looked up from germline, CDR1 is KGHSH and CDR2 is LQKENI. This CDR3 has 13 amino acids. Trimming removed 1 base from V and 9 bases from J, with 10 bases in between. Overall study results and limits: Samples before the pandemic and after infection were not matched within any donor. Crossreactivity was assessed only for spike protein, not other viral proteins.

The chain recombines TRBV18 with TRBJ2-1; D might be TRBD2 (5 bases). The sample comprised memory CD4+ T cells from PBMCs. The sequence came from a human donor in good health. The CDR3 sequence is CASSPQGLSEQFF. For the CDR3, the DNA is TGTGCCAGCTCACCACAAGGACTGAGTGAGCAGTTCTTC.